This paragraph reports one T cell receptor (beta chain). No antigen is known for it. This entry is derived from a study of cytomegalovirus exposure and HLA in healthy donors. The PCR ran on 60 Vbeta and 13 Jbeta primers. This table comes from immunoSEQ multiplex PCR, and its TCRdb copy is limited to in-frame clones, with some not included. The data show about 180,000 clones, 75% to 85% seen once. Study-wide results and caveats: Per published reports, the classifier diagnosed cytomegalovirus status with high specificity and sensitivity. The productive fraction for most TCR beta V segments was about 90% or about 30% in an earlier analysis.

Sequencing was performed on PBMCs. The clonotype was recovered from a girl aged 2 to 9 in good health and CMV-seropositive.

The CDR3 loop is CATEPGRLYEQYF. CDR3 coding DNA: TGTGCCACGGAACCGGGAAGACTGTACGAGCAGTACTTC. The chain links TRBV6-1 to TRBJ2-7, with D possibly being TRBD2 (5 bases). Germline-derived CDR1 and CDR2 are MNHNS and SASEGT. The CDR3 has 13 residues. Trimming pared 10 bases from V and 4 bases from J, leaving 17 bases between.